Each of the 18 T cell receptor beta chains below was sequenced from the same sample in a study of T cells after yellow fever vaccination. In TCRdb, the 5' RACE reads were re-called with MiXCR into one record per CDR3 protein. The sample comprises approximately 510,000 distinct CDR3 sequences, just over 20% of which are singletons, and approximately 16% rests with the top ten. The sample in question was PBMCs, obtained roughly 23 days after the first yellow fever vaccination. The receptors were gathered from a man between 18 and 29 years old who received the YFV17D yellow fever vaccine.

The rearrangement joins TRBV5-1 to TRBJ1-3; D is ambiguous. V shed 1 base and J shed 0 bases, with 14 bases lying between them. This CDR3 has 17 residues. Germline loops: CDR1 SGHRS, CDR2 YFSETQ. CDR3 DNA: TGCGCCAGCAGCTTGACCCCGGACCTAAGCTCTGGAAACACCATATATTTT. It translates to CASSLTPDLSSGNTIYF.

The sample holds a few counts of this clonotype. The chain links TRBV4-3 to TRBJ1-1; no clear D. CDR1 is LGHNA, CDR2 YSLEER, per germline. The CDR3 is 15 amino acids. The V end was cut by 0 bases, the J end by 7 bases, with 15 bases between. The chain's CDR3 is CASSQDVWVNLEAFF. The DNA of the CDR3 is TGCGCCAGCAGCCAAGATGTCTGGGTCAACCTTGAAGCTTTCTTT.

The rearrangement uses TRBV15 and TRBJ1-1; no reliable D call. Trimming cost V 3 bases and J 0 bases, with 11 bases left between them. This CDR3 spans 15 amino acids. Germline values: CDR1 LNHNV, CDR2 YYDKDF (reference sequence). The CDR3 sequence is CATSRWGGLNTEAFF. CDR3 coding DNA: TGTGCCACCAGCAGGTGGGGAGGGTTGAACACTGAAGCTTTCTTT.

About this clonotype: The junction shows a germline mismatch at one end, possibly a read error. The J gene is TRBJ2-5, the V gene TRBV7-7; possibly TRBD1 or TRBD2 for D (6 bases each). The CDR3 sequence is 15 residues long. Germline assignment: CDR1 SSHAT and CDR2 FNYEAQ (reference sequence). The CDR3 DNA reads TGTGCTAGCAGCTTAACGGGGGCTCCCCAAGAGACCCAGTACTTC. Protein: CASSLTGAPQETQYF.

The table lists this clonotype with a few counts. This chain connects TRBV5-1 to TRBJ1-2; D call uncertain. Trimming took off 4 bases at V and 0 bases at J, with 10 bases between the two ends. The CDR3 totals 14 residues. Germline CDR1 SGHRS, CDR2 YFSETQ. The CDR3 coding sequence is TGCGCCAGCAGCCCCAGGACGGCTAACTATGGCTACACCTTC. Protein sequence: CASSPRTANYGYTF.

The genes are TRBV7-2 and TRBJ2-1; unclear D gene. The V and J ends lost 5 bases and 8 bases respectively, with 13 bases between them. Germline V gene sequence: CDR1 SGHTA, CDR2 FQGNSA. The CDR3 spans 13 residues. The CDR3 spells CASSTGRLDEQFF. CDR3 bases: TGTGCCAGCAGCACGGGCCGGTTGGATGAGCAGTTCTTC.

V gene TRBV7-8 combines with J gene TRBJ2-7; D might be TRBD2 (5 bases). The CDR3 sequence is 14 residues long. The V end lost 1 base, the J end lost 4 bases, and 11 bases lay between the germline ends. Germline V gives CDR1 SGHVS, CDR2 FQNEAQ. In nucleotides, the CDR3 is TGTGCCAGCAGCTTAGAGCGGCCAGCATACGAGCAGTACGTC. Translated, it gives CASSLERPAYEQYV.

The chain has TRBV11-2 and TRBJ1-1; TRBD1 agrees at 8 bases. Germline lookup yields CDR1 SGHAT and CDR2 FQNNGV. V dropped 1 base and J dropped 4; count of bases not matched to a gene: 11. The CDR3 is 17 residues long. In DNA form, the CDR3 reads TGTGCCAGCAGCTTAGTAGGCCCAGGGGGCAGGAGCACTGAAGCTTTCTTT. This gives the protein CASSLVGPGGRSTEAFF.

DNA of the CDR3: TGTGCCATCAGTGAGTCCCAACTAGCGGGGGCTTCCTACAATGAGCAGTTCTTC. Encoded protein: CAISESQLAGASYNEQFF. The chain links TRBV10-3 to TRBJ2-1, with 11 bases lining up with TRBD2. CDR3 size: 18 residues. Germline CDR1 and CDR2: ENHRY and SYGVKD. The trim removed 0 bases at V and 1 base at J, leaving 5 bases unmatched.

This clonotype was detected only a few times. The V and J genes are TRBV27 and TRBJ2-7; D possibly uses TRBD1 or TRBD2 (7 bases each). The CDR3 runs to 14 residues. Trimming pared 5 bases from V and 6 bases from J, leaving 17 bases between. Per germline, CDR1 MNHEY and CDR2 SMNVEV (reference sequence). The DNA for the CDR3 is TGTGCCAGCAGTCCACAGGGGAGGGGAGGCGAGCAGTACTTC. As protein: CASSPQGRGGEQYF.

This rearrangement joins TRBV28 to TRBJ2-1; 11 bases are a match to TRBD2. Germline-derived CDR1 and CDR2 are MDHEN and SYDVKM. The V and J ends lost 4 bases and 8 bases, in that order; junction bases with no gene match: 7. The CDR3 length is 15 residues. The CDR3 sequence is CASSSGLADIDEQFF. In DNA form, the CDR3 reads TGTGCCAGCAGTTCGGGACTAGCGGATATAGATGAGCAGTTCTTC. Full variable domain (missing parts from reference TRBV28 and TRBJ2-1): DVKVTQSSRYLVKRTGEKVFLECVQDMDHENMFWYRQDPGLGLRLIYFSYDVKMKEKGDIPEGYSVSREKKERFSLILESASTNQTSMYLCASSSGLADIDEQFFGPGTRLTVL.

This clonotype was detected a few times. The chain couples TRBV5-6 to TRBJ2-5, with D hard to call. CDR1 is SGHDT and CDR2 is YYEEEE in the germline V gene. V lost 1 base to trimming and J lost 5 bases, with 12 bases between them. This CDR3 spans 14 amino acids. The CDR3 spells CASSLRLLDETQYF. CDR3 in DNA: TGTGCCAGCAGCTTGAGGCTTCTGGACGAGACCCAGTACTTC.

This chain uses TRBV7-6 with TRBJ2-7, with 11 bases matching TRBD1. CDR1 and CDR2 from the germline V gene are SGHVS and FNYEAQ. V was pared by 3 bases and J by 2 bases, with 12 bases of the junction left unmatched. The CDR3 has 18 amino acids. The CDR3 sequence is CASSFRPLGQGATYEQYF. The CDR3 region has the DNA TGTGCCAGCAGCTTCCGCCCCCTCGGACAGGGGGCAACCTACGAGCAGTACTTC.

This clonotype was picked up a small number of times. This chain uses TRBV5-5 with TRBJ1-2; D is unresolved. The length of the CDR3 is 15 residues. Germline values: CDR1 SGHKS, CDR2 YYEKEE (reference sequence). Trimming removed 2 bases at V and 0 bases at J, with 11 bases between. This CDR3 is CASSFVSAANYGYTF. For the CDR3, the DNA is TGTGCCAGCAGCTTTGTGTCCGCAGCTAACTATGGCTACACCTTC.

The chain is built from TRBV28 and TRBJ2-1; 7 bases match TRBD2. The germline V gene encodes CDR1 MDHEN and CDR2 SYDVKM. J lost 5 bases, V lost 9 bases, and 7 bases had no gene match. The CDR3 length is 13 residues. In DNA form, the CDR3 reads TGTGCCAGTAAGCGGGGCCTAAACAATGAGCAGTTCTTC. This gives the protein CASKRGLNNEQFF.

The rearrangement joins TRBV3-1 to TRBJ2-1; D may match TRBD1 or TRBD2 (5 bases each). Trimming took 4 bases from V and 0 from J, leaving 16 bases between them. The CDR3 contains 17 residues. Germline-derived CDR1 and CDR2 are LGHDT and YNNKEL (reference sequence). CDR3 residues: CASSPLPGANSYNEQFF. CDR3 coding DNA: TGTGCCAGCAGCCCCCTCCCCGGGGCCAACTCCTACAATGAGCAGTTCTTC.

This clonotype has just a few counts. The J gene is TRBJ1-1, the V gene TRBV9; D gene ambiguous. CDR1 SGDLS and CDR2 YYNGEE come from the germline V gene. Trimming took off 4 bases at V and 4 bases at J, with 17 bases between the two ends. The CDR3 sequence is 15 residues long. The DNA of the CDR3 is TGTGCCAGCAGCCCCCGACATGGATCGTTCACTGAAGCTTTCTTT. Encoded protein: CASSPRHGSFTEAFF.

This clonotype was observed a few times. The V call is TRBV7-8, the J call TRBJ2-1, with a possible D match to TRBD1 (5 bases). Germline lookup yields CDR1 SGHVS and CDR2 FQNEAQ. Trimming stripped 3 bases from V and 6 bases from J, with 9 bases between. This CDR3 contains 13 residues. CDR3 sequence: CASSFLGANEQFF. DNA of the CDR3: TGTGCCAGCAGCTTCTTAGGGGCCAATGAGCAGTTCTTC.